This T cell receptor (beta chain) is from a study of blood T cells in healthy people across ages (dated by TCRdb to between 2015 and 2016). For the wider study: In model experiments, template switching captured about one uniquely barcoded TCR beta cDNA molecule for every two T cells. Age-related changes in TCR beta repertoire diversity were measured in the study by deep sequencing normalized with unique cDNA molecular identifiers. The donors were split into four age groups: young (average around 15 years), middle-aged (around 37), aged (more than 60) and long-lived (more than 80). Donors of different ages were randomly distributed across sequencing lanes to avoid experimental bias. Using the same blood draw, the study looked at two additional independent replicas of 1 million unique cDNA reads for two donors, one aged 18 to 29 and the other aged 80 or older. Findings and caveats that apply to the study as a whole: The percentage of naive T cells measured by flow cytometry correlated strongly with observed TCR beta diversity. The CMV infection status of donors was not known, potentially confounding age-related changes in expanded clonotypes. Conclusive comparison of naive and antigen-experienced compartments was prevented by the profiling of bulk unsorted PBMCs. Observed TCR beta diversity per million T cells fell roughly linearly with age, and a significant reduction was already apparent by age about 38. The long-lived group showed more naive CD4+ T cells, fewer expanded clones and increased TCR diversity than the aged group, suggesting age selection. Total diversity estimates from one million sequenced T cells were considered lower bounds and underestimates.

This clonotype showed up just a few times. The specificity of this receptor is unknown. Within one base of it there is no much larger clone, and no base qualities were kept. Libraries were built with 5' RACE. The reads were generated on an Illumina HiSeq 2500. The second PCR ran for about 6 to 12 cycles and used a J-beta primer mix along with a sample-barcoded 5' primer. A unique molecular identifier was introduced onto each TCR beta cDNA molecule by a template-switch 5' adaptor carrying 12 random nucleotides. Each sample yielded at least 2.5 million CDR3-containing paired-end reads. All of the RNA was converted into first-strand cDNA using the Mint cDNA synthesis kit, with a TRBC-specific oligonucleotide serving as the primer. Following uracil-DNA glycosylase treatment, all cDNA underwent a first 18-cycle PCR with the universal primers M1SS and BC2_uni_R. The paper's data handling went like this. Each sample was normalized by randomly selecting 1 million high-quality reads, each carrying a distinct molecular identifier. Instead of being binned into consensus sequences, reads that shared molecular identifiers were thrown out. CDR3 identification, clonotype clustering and error correction used MiTCR with a Q25 quality threshold and the strictest error-elimination algorithm. A nonparametric unseen species model with Euler transformation was used to estimate a lower bound on total TCR beta diversity. TCRdb reprocessing: public reads trimmed at Q25 with fastp, clones called with MiXCR, in-frame beta chains kept. Rows matching on CDR3 protein sequence are summarized as one entry with the most common DNA and genes. These V and J calls rely on TCRdb rather than the paper's analysis. In this sample the table shows roughly 680,000 distinct CDR3 sequences, around 21% of which occur a single time. The biggest ten clones account for 3% to 4.5% of the sample.

Systemically healthy Caucasian individuals from Russia, approximately 39 in total and aged about 6 to 90 years, were included as donors. Each donor gave ten milliliters of peripheral blood, collected into EDTA-treated Vacutainer tubes. Ficoll-Paque density-gradient centrifugation was used to isolate PBMCs, with at least 7 million obtained per sample. Trizol reagent was used to extract total RNA from the PBMCs, yielding at least 5 micrograms per sample. Naive CD45RAhigh/CD27high T cell percentages were measured by flow cytometry on a PBMC aliquot from every donor. The receptor was derived from a man aged 65 to 85 in good health. Source material: blood.

The CDR3 has the sequence CASSLQQRNLGEQYF. In nucleotides, the sequence is TGCGCCAGCAGCTTGCAACAGCGGAATCTTGGGGAGCAGTACTTC. The chain is assembled from TRBV5-1 and TRBJ2-7; tentative D gene TRBD2, with 5 bases matching. Looking up the germline V gene yields CDR1 SGHRS and CDR2 YFSETQ. V and J are truncated by 1 base and 7 bases respectively, leaving an intervening sequence of 18 bases. The CDR3 contains 15 residues, cysteine and phenylalanine counted. CDR3 DNA only is kept here, 45 bases in frame from base 1.